The rows below give T cell receptor beta chains drawn from one sample of a study of beta chain features in type 1 diabetes. Assay: immunoSEQ multiplex PCR; the TCRdb copy retains only in-frame clones and omits some. This sample carries 900,000 or so clones, about 17% of them seen once, and the ten largest clones take around 0.02%. Sequencing input: naive CD4+ T cells from blood. The origin of the receptors is a woman under 30 in good health. The CDR3 runs from the conserved cysteine through the conserved F or W. D genes are given only for firm matches. Part of the rows lack a size; the others show once, few, many or a class for expanded clones.

J: TRBJ2-3; size: -; V: TRBV28; D: -; CDR3: CASSFRATDTQYF; DNA: TGTGCCAGCAGTTTCAGGGCCACAGATACGCAGTATTTT
J: TRBJ2-5; size: few; V: TRBV2; D: -; CDR3: CASSRAGATGETQYF; DNA: TGTGCCAGCAGTAGGGCAGGGGCGACGGGAGAGACCCAGTACTTC
J: TRBJ2-3; size: -; V: TRBV2; D: -; CDR3: CASSGLGGVADTQYF; DNA: TGTGCCAGCAGTGGGCTAGGGGGTGTCGCAGATACGCAGTATTTT
J: TRBJ2-6; size: few; V: TRBV28; D: -; CDR3: CASSLLSSGANVLTF; DNA: TGTGCCAGCAGTTTACTCAGCTCTGGGGCCAACGTCCTGACTTTC
J: TRBJ2-1; size: -; V: TRBV25-1; D: -; CDR3: CASSESRGAGAYNEQFF; DNA: TGTGCCAGCAGTGAATCTCGGGGGGCAGGGGCCTACAATGAGCAGTTCTTC
J: TRBJ1-1; size: few; V: TRBV7-3; D: TRBD1; CDR3: CASSLTQGSEAFF; DNA: TGTGCCAGCAGCTTAACACAGGGGAGTGAAGCTTTCTTT
J: TRBJ2-7; size: few; V: TRBV20-1; D: TRBD1; CDR3: CSARDSYEQYF; DNA: TGCAGTGCAAGGGACAGCTACGAGCAGTACTTC
J: TRBJ2-1; size: many; V: TRBV28; D: -; CDR3: CATKDNNEQFF; DNA: TGTGCCACCAAAGATAACAATGAGCAGTTCTTC
J: TRBJ2-2; size: few; V: TRBV2; D: -; CDR3: CASSPGPMNTGELFF; DNA: TGTGCCAGCAGTCCAGGCCCGATGAACACCGGGGAGCTGTTTTTT
J: TRBJ2-5; size: -; V: TRBV7-6; D: -; CDR3: CASSLAFGSQETQYF; DNA: TGTGCCAGCAGCTTAGCGTTCGGAAGCCAAGAGACCCAGTACTTC
J: TRBJ2-1; size: -; V: TRBV19; D: -; CDR3: CASSARRDNEQFF; DNA: TGTGCCAGTAGTGCCCGACGGGACAATGAGCAGTTCTTC
J: TRBJ1-1; size: -; V: TRBV15; D: -; CDR3: CATSREEGWHTEAFF; DNA: TGTGCCACCAGCAGAGAGGAGGGTTGGCACACTGAAGCTTTCTTT
J: TRBJ2-7; size: -; V: TRBV20-1; D: -; CDR3: CSAGRDDQPYF; DNA: TGCAGTGCTGGTCGGGACGATCAACCTTACTTC
J: TRBJ2-4; size: -; V: TRBV28; D: -; CDR3: CASSPLGGYKNIQYF; DNA: TGTGCCAGCAGTCCCCTAGGGGGGTACAAAAACATTCAGTACTTC
J: TRBJ1-3; size: many; V: TRBV2; D: -; CDR3: CASGQEGNTIYF; DNA: TGTGCCAGCGGGCAGGAGGGAAACACCATATATTTT
J: TRBJ1-5; size: few; V: TRBV5-6; D: -; CDR3: CASSFSGTFQPQHF; DNA: TGTGCCAGCAGCTTTTCGGGTACGTTTCAGCCCCAGCATTTT
J: TRBJ2-3; size: -; V: TRBV5-1; D: TRBD2; CDR3: CASSFTAGGRSDTQYF; DNA: TGCGCCAGCAGCTTTACCGCGGGAGGGCGGTCAGATACGCAGTATTTT
J: TRBJ1-2; size: few; V: TRBV5-1; D: TRBD1; CDR3: CASSLQGSANYGYTF; DNA: TGCGCCAGCAGCTTACAGGGGTCGGCTAACTATGGCTACACCTTC
J: TRBJ2-7; size: few; V: TRBV5-5; D: -; CDR3: CASSSGPSYEQYF; DNA: TGTGCCAGCAGCTCGGGGCCTAGCTACGAGCAGTACTTC
J: TRBJ2-2; size: once; V: TRBV11-3; D: -; CDR3: CASRAGNTGELFF; DNA: TGTGCCAGCAGGGCAGGGAACACCGGGGAGCTGTTTTTT
J: TRBJ2-7; size: few; V: TRBV5-1; D: TRBD2; CDR3: CASRPTSGSYEQYF; DNA: TGCGCCAGCAGACCGACTAGCGGGAGCTACGAGCAGTACTTC
J: TRBJ2-6; size: -; V: TRBV4-2; D: -; CDR3: CASSQGPVNSGANVLTF; DNA: TGTGCCAGCAGCCAAGGTCCCGTTAACTCTGGGGCCAACGTCCTGACTTTC
J: TRBJ2-3; size: few; V: TRBV6-1; D: TRBD2; CDR3: CASRTSGSTDTQYF; DNA: TGTGCCAGCAGGACTAGCGGGAGCACAGATACGCAGTATTTT
J: TRBJ1-2; size: -; V: TRBV19; D: -; CDR3: CASSTDGTYGYTF; DNA: TGTGCCAGTAGTACTGACGGAACCTATGGCTACACCTTC
J: TRBJ2-1; size: few; V: TRBV6-6; D: -; CDR3: CASGVRRPSYNEQFF; DNA: TGTGCCAGCGGAGTTCGACGACCCTCCTACAATGAGCAGTTCTTC
J: TRBJ1-1; size: -; V: TRBV18; D: -; CDR3: CASATGENTEAFF; DNA: TGTGCCAGCGCAACCGGGGAGAACACTGAAGCTTTCTTT
J: TRBJ2-3; size: -; V: TRBV13; D: -; CDR3: CASSLGWSPSGSADTQYF; DNA: TGTGCCAGCAGCTTAGGGTGGAGTCCAAGCGGGTCTGCAGATACGCAGTATTTT
J: TRBJ2-1; size: -; V: TRBV7-6; D: TRBD2; CDR3: CASSLALLAEQFF; DNA: TGTGCCAGCAGCTTAGCGTTACTAGCGGAGCAGTTCTTC
J: TRBJ1-5; size: -; V: TRBV7-2; D: -; CDR3: CASSFILYGQPQHF; DNA: TGTGCCAGCAGCTTTATTCTGTATGGACAGCCCCAGCATTTT
J: TRBJ2-2; size: -; V: TRBV7-3; D: -; CDR3: CASSSIGSAGELFF; DNA: TGTGCCAGCAGCTCTATTGGGTCGGCCGGGGAGCTGTTTTTT
J: TRBJ2-3; size: few; V: TRBV4-3; D: TRBD2; CDR3: CASSQDRASGTNIRSTDTQYF; DNA: TGCGCCAGCAGCCAAGATAGGGCTAGCGGGACCAATATACGAAGCACAGATACGCAGTATTTT
J: TRBJ2-7; size: -; V: TRBV5-4; D: TRBD1; CDR3: CASSLFPGQDSYEQYF; DNA: TGTGCCAGCAGCTTGTTCCCGGGACAGGATTCCTACGAGCAGTACTTC
J: TRBJ2-2; size: few; V: TRBV19; D: TRBD2; CDR3: CASSILRLAGDVVTGELFF; DNA: TGTGCCAGTAGTATCCTCAGACTAGCGGGAGACGTGGTCACCGGGGAGCTGTTTTTT
J: TRBJ2-7; size: -; V: TRBV6-6; D: -; CDR3: CASSVRGRGTEQYF; DNA: TGTGCCAGCAGTGTCCGGGGCAGGGGCACCGAGCAGTACTTC
J: TRBJ2-2; size: -; V: TRBV29-1; D: TRBD2; CDR3: CSVASGSGTGELFF; DNA: TGCAGCGTAGCTAGCGGGAGTGGGACCGGGGAGCTGTTTTTT
J: TRBJ2-2; size: -; V: TRBV13; D: TRBD2; CDR3: CASSLGSGTNTGELFF; DNA: TGTGCCAGCAGCTTGGGTAGCGGGACGAACACCGGGGAGCTGTTTTTT
J: TRBJ2-2; size: -; V: TRBV29-1; D: TRBD2; CDR3: CSVEGLAGGNTGELFF; DNA: TGCAGCGTTGAGGGGCTAGCGGGAGGCAACACCGGGGAGCTGTTTTTT
J: TRBJ2-5; size: few; V: TRBV10-3; D: -; CDR3: CASSEAGGRETQYF; DNA: TGTGCCAGCAGTGAAGCTGGGGGTCGCGAGACCCAGTACTTC
J: TRBJ1-2; size: few; V: TRBV20-1; D: -; CDR3: CSVRAPNGYTF; DNA: TGCAGTGTTCGGGCCCCAAATGGCTACACCTTC
J: TRBJ2-7; size: -; V: TRBV28; D: TRBD2; CDR3: CASSLDQKGTSGYF; DNA: TGTGCCAGCAGTTTGGATCAGAAAGGGACTAGCGGATACTTC
J: TRBJ1-5; size: -; V: TRBV28; D: -; CDR3: CASSLRSGYSNQPQHF; DNA: TGTGCCAGCAGTTTACGCTCCGGTTATAGCAATCAGCCCCAGCATTTT
J: TRBJ2-1; size: -; V: TRBV9; D: TRBD1; CDR3: CASSVLGTVTNEQFF; DNA: TGTGCCAGCAGCGTTTTAGGGACAGTGACGAATGAGCAGTTCTTC
J: TRBJ2-7; size: -; V: TRBV9; D: -; CDR3: CASSVEGQSKQYF; DNA: TGTGCCAGCAGCGTAGAGGGACAAAGCAAGCAGTACTTC
J: TRBJ2-6; size: few; V: TRBV7-2; D: TRBD1; CDR3: CASTTGDSGANVLTF; DNA: TGTGCCAGCACCACAGGGGACTCTGGGGCCAACGTCCTGACTTTC
J: TRBJ1-4; size: few; V: TRBV7-9; D: -; CDR3: CASSPDRPNEKLFF; DNA: TGTGCCAGCAGCCCAGACAGGCCTAATGAAAAACTGTTTTTT